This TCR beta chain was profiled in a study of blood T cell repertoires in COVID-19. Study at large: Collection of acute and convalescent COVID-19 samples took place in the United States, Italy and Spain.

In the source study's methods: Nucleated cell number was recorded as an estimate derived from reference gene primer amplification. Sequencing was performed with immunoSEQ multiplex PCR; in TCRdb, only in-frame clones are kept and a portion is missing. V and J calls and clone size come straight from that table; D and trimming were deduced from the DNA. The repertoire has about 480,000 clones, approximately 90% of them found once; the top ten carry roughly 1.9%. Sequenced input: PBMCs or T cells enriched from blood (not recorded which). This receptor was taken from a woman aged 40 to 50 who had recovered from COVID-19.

CDR3 loop: CASTGGGPEKLFF. CDR3 bases: TGTGCCAGCACGGGGGGGGGCCCTGAAAAACTGTTTTTT. This sequence joins TRBV6-5 and TRBJ1-4; possible D gene TRBD1, 6 bases. V lost 7 bases to trimming and J lost 7 bases, with 13 bases between them. Germline V gene lookup returns CDR1 MNHEY and CDR2 SVGAGI. The CDR3 spans 13 residues.